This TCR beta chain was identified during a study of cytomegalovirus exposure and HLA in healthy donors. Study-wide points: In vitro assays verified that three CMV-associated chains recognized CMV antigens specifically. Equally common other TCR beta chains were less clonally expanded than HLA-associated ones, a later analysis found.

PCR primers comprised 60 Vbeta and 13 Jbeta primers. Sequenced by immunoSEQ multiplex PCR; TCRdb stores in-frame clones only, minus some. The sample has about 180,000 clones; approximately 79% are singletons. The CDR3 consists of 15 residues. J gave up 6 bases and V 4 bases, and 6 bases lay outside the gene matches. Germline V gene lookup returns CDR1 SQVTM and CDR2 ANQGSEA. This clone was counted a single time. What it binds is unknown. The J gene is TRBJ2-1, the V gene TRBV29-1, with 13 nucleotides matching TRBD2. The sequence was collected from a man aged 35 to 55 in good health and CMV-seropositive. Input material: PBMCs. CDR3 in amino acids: CSVGTGLAGSNEQFF. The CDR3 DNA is TGCAGCGTTGGGACGGGACTAGCGGGAAGCAATGAGCAGTTCTTC.